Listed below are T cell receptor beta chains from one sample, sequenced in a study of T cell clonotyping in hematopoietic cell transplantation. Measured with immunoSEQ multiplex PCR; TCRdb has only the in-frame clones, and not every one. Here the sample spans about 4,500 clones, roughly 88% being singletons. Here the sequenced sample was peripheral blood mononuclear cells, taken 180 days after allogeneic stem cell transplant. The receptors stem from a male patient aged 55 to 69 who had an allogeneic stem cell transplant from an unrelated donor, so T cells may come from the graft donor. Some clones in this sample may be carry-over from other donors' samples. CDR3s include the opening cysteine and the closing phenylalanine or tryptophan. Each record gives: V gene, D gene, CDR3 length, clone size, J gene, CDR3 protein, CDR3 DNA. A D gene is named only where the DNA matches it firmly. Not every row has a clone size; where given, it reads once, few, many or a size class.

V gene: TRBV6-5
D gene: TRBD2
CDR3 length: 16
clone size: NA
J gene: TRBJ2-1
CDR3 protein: CASSFSWTSGSNEQFF
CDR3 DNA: TGTGCCAGCAGTTTCTCCTGGACTAGCGGATCCAATGAGCAGTTCTTC

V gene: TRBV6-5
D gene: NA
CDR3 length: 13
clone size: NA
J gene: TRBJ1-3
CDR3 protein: CASSRSSGNTIYF
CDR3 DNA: TGTGCCAGCAGTCGGAGCTCTGGAAACACCATATATTTT

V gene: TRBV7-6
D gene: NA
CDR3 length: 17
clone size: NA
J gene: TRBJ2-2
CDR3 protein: CASSSAGGASNTGELFF
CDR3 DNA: TGTGCCAGCAGCTCAGCGGGTGGGGCCTCGAACACCGGGGAGCTGTTTTTT

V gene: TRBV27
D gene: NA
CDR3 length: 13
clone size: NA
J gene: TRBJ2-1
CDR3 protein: CASSFGRGNEQFF
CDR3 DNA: TGTGCCAGCAGTTTTGGAAGGGGGAATGAGCAGTTCTTC

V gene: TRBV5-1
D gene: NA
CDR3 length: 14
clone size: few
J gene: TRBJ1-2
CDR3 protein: CASSLEGGSYGYTF
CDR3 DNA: TGCGCCAGCAGCTTGGAGGGAGGGAGCTATGGCTACACCTTC

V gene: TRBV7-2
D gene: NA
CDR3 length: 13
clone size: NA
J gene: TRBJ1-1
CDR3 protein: CASSPGRNTEAFF
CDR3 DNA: TGTGCCAGCAGCCCCGGCAGGAACACTGAAGCTTTCTTT

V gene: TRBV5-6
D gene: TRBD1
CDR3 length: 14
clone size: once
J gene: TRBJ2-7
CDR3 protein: CASSIWDRVNEQYF
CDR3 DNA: TGTGCCAGCAGCATATGGGACAGGGTCAACGAGCAGTACTTC

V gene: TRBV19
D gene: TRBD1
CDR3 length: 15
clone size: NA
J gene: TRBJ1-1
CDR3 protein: CASIRRTGVNTEAFF
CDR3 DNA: TGTGCCAGTATCCGGAGGACAGGGGTGAACACTGAAGCTTTCTTT

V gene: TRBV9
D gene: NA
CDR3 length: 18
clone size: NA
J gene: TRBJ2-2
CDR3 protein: CASSVAFRGGLDTGELFF
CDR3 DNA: TGTGCCAGCAGCGTAGCTTTCAGGGGGGGTTTGGACACCGGGGAGCTGTTTTTT

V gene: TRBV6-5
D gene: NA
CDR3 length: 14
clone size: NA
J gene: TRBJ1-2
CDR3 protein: CASSSQYRVGGYTF
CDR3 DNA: TGTGCCAGCAGTTCGCAATACAGGGTGGGAGGCTACACCTTC

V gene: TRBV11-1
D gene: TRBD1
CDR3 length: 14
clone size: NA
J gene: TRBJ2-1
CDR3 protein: CASSLGTGRSEQFF
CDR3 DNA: TGTGCCAGCAGCCTTGGGACAGGGAGGAGTGAGCAGTTCTTC

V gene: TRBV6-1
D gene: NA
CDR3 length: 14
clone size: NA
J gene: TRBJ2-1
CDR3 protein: CASSEKGTPHEQFF
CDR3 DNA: TGTGCCAGCAGTGAAAAGGGTACCCCCCATGAGCAGTTCTTC

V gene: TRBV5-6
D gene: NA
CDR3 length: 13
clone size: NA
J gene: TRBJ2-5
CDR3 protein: CASSFGFQETQYF
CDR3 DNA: TGTGCCAGCAGCTTCGGGTTCCAAGAGACCCAGTACTTC

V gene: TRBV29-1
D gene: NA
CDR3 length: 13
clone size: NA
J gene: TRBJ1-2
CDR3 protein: CSVDRGDGYGYTF
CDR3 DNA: TGCAGCGTTGACAGGGGAGATGGCTATGGCTACACCTTC

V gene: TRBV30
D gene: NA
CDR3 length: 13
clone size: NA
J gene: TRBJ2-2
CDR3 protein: CAWTNGNTGELFF
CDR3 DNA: TGTGCCTGGACCAACGGCAACACCGGGGAGCTGTTTTTT

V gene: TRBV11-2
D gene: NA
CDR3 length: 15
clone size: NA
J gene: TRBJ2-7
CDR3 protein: CASSPKGQVAYEQYF
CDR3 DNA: TGTGCCAGCAGCCCGAAAGGGCAGGTTGCCTACGAGCAGTACTTC

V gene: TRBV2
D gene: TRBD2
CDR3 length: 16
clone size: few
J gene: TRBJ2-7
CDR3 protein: CASRLNPGTSGGEQYF
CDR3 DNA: TGTGCCAGCAGACTGAACCCCGGGACTAGCGGCGGCGAGCAGTACTTC

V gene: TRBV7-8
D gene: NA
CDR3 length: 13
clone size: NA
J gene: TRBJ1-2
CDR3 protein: CAVGGTTNYGYTF
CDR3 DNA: TGTGCCGTAGGGGGGACTACTAACTATGGCTACACCTTC

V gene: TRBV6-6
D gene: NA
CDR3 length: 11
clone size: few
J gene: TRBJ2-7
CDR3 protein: CASSFSYEQYF
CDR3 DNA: TGTGCCAGCAGTTTCTCCTACGAGCAGTACTTC

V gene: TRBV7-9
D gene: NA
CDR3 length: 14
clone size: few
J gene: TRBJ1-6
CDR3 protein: CASRTDGGNSPLHF
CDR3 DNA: TGTGCCAGCAGAACCGACGGGGGGAATTCACCCCTCCACTTT

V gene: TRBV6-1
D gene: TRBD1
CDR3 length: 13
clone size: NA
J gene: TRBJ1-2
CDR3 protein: CASSEWDRYGYTF
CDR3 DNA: TGTGCCAGCAGTGAATGGGACAGATATGGCTACACCTTC

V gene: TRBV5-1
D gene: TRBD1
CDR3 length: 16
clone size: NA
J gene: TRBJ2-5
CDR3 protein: CASSQGTGGREETQYF
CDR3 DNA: TGCGCCAGCAGCCAAGGGACAGGGGGAAGGGAAGAGACCCAGTACTTC

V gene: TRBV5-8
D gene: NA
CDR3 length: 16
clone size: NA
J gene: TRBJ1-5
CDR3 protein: CASSLETGHSNQPQHF
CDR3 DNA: TGTGCCAGCAGCTTGGAGACCGGTCATAGCAATCAGCCCCAGCATTTT

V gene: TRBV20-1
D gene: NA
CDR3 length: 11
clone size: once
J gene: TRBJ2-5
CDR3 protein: CSAGLQETQYF
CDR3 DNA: TGCAGTGCGGGGCTCCAAGAGACCCAGTACTTC

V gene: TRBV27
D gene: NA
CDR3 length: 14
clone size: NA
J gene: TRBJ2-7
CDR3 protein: CASSFFRGPYEQYF
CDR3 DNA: TGTGCCAGCAGTTTTTTCCGGGGGCCCTACGAGCAGTACTTC

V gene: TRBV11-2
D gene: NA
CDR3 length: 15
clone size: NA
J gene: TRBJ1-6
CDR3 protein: CASSFSTDYNSPLHF
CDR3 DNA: TGTGCCAGCAGCTTCTCGACGGACTATAATTCACCCCTCCACTTT

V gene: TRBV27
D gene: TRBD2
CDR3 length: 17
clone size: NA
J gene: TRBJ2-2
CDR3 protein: CASSPGGGGSDTGELFF
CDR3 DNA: TGTGCCAGCAGTCCCGGGGGCGGGGGGAGCGACACCGGGGAGCTGTTTTTT

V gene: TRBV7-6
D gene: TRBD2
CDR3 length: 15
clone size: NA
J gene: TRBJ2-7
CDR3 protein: CASSPRTSGSYEQYF
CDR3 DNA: TGTGCCAGCAGCCCAAGGACTAGCGGGAGCTACGAGCAGTACTTC

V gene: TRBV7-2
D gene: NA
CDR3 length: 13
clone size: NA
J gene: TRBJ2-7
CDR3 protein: CASSQQGSYEQYF
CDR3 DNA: TGTGCCAGCAGCCAGCAGGGATCCTACGAGCAGTACTTC

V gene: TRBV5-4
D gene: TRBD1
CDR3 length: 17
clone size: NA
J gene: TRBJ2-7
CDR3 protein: CASSPRMTGTEGDEQYF
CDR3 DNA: TGTGCCAGCAGCCCCCGTATGACAGGGACCGAGGGGGACGAGCAGTACTTC

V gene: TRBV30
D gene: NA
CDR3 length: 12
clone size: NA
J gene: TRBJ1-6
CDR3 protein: CAWTEVGSPLHF
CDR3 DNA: TGTGCCTGGACAGAGGTGGGTTCACCCCTCCACTTT

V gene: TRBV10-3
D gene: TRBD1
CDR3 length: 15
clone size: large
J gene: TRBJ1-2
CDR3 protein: CAISESDRVDYGYTF
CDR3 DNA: TGTGCCATCAGTGAGTCCGACAGGGTGGACTATGGCTACACCTTC

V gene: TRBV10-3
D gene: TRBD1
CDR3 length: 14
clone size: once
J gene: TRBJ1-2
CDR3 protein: CAISTQGGSSGYTF
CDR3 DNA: TGTGCCATCAGTACACAGGGGGGGTCGAGCGGCTACACCTTC

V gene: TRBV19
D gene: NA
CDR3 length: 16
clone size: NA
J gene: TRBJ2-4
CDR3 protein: CASVDAGAAGVYIQYF
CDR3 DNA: TGTGCCAGTGTCGATGCAGGGGCCGCTGGGGTTTACATTCAGTACTTC

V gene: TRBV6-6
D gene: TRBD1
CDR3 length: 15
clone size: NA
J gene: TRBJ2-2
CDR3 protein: CASVGTGRATGELFF
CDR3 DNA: TGTGCCAGCGTAGGGACAGGGCGGGCCACCGGGGAGCTGTTTTTT

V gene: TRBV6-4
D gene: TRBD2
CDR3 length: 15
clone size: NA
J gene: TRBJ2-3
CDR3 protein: CASSGTSGSGDTQYF
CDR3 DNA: TGTGCCAGCAGTGGGACTAGCGGGAGCGGGGATACGCAGTATTTT

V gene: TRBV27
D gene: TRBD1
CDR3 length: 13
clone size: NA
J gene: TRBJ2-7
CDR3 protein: CASSFPGGDEQYF
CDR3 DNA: TGTGCCAGCAGTTTCCCAGGGGGAGACGAGCAGTACTTC

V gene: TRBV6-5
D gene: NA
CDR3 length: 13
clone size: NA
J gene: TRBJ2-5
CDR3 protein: CASMRRQEETQYF
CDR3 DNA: TGTGCCAGCATGCGGAGACAGGAAGAGACCCAGTACTTC

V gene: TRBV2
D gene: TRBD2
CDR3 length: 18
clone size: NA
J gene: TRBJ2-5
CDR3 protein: CASSEGAGLVMGQETQYF
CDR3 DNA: TGTGCCAGCAGTGAGGGAGCGGGACTAGTAATGGGGCAAGAGACCCAGTACTTC

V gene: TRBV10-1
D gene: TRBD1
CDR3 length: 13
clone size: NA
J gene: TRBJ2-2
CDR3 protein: CASRGQADGELFF
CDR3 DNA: TGCGCCAGCAGAGGACAGGCCGATGGGGAGCTGTTTTTT

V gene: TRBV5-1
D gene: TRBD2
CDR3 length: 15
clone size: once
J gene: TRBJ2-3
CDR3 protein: CASSSGTSGADTQYF
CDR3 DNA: TGCGCCAGCAGCTCCGGGACTAGCGGGGCAGATACGCAGTATTTT

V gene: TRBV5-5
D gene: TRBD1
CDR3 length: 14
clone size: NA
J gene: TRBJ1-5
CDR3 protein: CASSAGTAHQPQHF
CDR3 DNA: TGTGCCAGCAGCGCCGGGACAGCCCATCAGCCCCAGCATTTT

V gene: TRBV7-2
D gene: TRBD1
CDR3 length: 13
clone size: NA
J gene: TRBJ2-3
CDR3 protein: CASSLDRADTQYF
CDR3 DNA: TGTGCCAGCAGCCTGGACAGGGCAGATACGCAGTATTTT

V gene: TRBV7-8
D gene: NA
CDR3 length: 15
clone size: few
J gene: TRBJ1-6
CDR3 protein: CASSLDLGANSPLHF
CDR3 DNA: TGTGCCAGCAGCTTAGATCTAGGGGCGAATTCACCCCTCCACTTT

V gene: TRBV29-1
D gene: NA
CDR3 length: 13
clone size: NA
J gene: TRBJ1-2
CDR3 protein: CSVDRERVDGYTF
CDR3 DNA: TGCAGCGTTGACAGGGAACGAGTCGATGGCTACACCTTC

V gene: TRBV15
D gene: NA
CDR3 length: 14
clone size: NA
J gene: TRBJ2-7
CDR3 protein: CATSSDTIPHEQYF
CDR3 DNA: TGTGCCACCAGCAGTGATACCATCCCACACGAGCAGTACTTC

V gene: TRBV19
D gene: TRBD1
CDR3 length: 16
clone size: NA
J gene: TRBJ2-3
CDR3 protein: CASTLYSGQGPDTQYF
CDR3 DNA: TGTGCCAGTACACTTTACTCGGGACAGGGGCCAGATACGCAGTATTTT

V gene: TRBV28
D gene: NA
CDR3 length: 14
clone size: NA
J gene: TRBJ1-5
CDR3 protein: CASTLGDVYQPQHF
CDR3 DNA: TGTGCCAGCACCTTAGGGGACGTTTATCAGCCCCAGCATTTT

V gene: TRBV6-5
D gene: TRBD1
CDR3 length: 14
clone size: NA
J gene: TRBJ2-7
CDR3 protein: CASKGKGGIYEQYF
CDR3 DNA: TGTGCCAGCAAAGGAAAAGGGGGCATCTACGAGCAGTACTTC

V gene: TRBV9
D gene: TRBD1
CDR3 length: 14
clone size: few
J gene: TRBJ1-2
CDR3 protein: CASSGGQGSYGYTF
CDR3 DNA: TGTGCCAGCAGCGGAGGACAGGGCTCCTATGGCTACACCTTC

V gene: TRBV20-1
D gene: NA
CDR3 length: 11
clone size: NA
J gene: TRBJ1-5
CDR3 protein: CSARGSSAQHF
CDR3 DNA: TGCAGTGCTAGGGGCTCATCAGCCCAGCATTTT

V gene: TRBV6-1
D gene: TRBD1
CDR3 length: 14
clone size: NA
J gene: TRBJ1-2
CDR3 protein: CASTPDRTNYGYTF
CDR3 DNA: TGTGCCAGCACCCCGGACAGGACTAACTATGGCTACACCTTC

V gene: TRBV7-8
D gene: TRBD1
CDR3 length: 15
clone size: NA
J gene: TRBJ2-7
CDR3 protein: CASSYTRQGDYEQYF
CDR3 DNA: TGTGCCAGCAGCTACACTAGACAGGGGGACTACGAGCAGTACTTC

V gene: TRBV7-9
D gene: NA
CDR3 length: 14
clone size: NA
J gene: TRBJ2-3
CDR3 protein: CASSRIMVPDTQYF
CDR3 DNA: TGTGCCAGCAGCAGGATTATGGTCCCAGATACGCAGTATTTT

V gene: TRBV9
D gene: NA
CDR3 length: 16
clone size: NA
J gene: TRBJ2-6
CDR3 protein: CASSPQQGPGANVLTF
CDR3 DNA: TGTGCCAGCAGCCCACAACAGGGTCCCGGGGCCAACGTCCTGACTTTC

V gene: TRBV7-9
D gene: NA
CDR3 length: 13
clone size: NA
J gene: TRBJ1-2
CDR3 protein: CASSLDREYGYTF
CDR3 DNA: TGTGCCAGCAGCTTAGACAGGGAATATGGCTACACCTTC

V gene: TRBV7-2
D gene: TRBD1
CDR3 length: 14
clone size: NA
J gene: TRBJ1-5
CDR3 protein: CASSLAGGGQPQHF
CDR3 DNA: TGTGCCAGCAGCTTGGCAGGGGGTGGTCAGCCCCAGCATTTT